Below, 21 T cell receptor beta chains from the same sample are listed, as sequenced in a study of cytomegalovirus exposure and HLA in healthy donors (dated by TCRdb to the late 2010s). The method behind the library was the immunoSEQ multiplex PCR assay. The multiplex PCR relied on a mix of 60 forward primers for TCR Vbeta segments and 13 reverse primers for TCR Jbeta segments. Here the immuneACCESS table is served through TCRdb, limited to in-frame sequences with V and J called. Missing clones are a known gap in these copies; in checked studies unresolved V genes cover under half, and the rest lacks a known reason. This sample holds about 280,000 clones; 70% to 90% were observed only once. Jointly, the top ten make up 2% to 3% of the sample. Sequencing was carried out using PBMCs. Receptor source: a woman aged 18-29 years in good health and CMV-seronegative.

The gene calls are TRBV27 and TRBJ2-5; 9 nucleotides align to TRBD1. In germline, CDR1 is MNHEY, CDR2 SMNVEV (reference sequence). J gave up 5 bases and V 5 bases, and 12 bases lay outside the gene matches. This CDR3 has 16 amino acids. For the CDR3, the DNA is TGTGCCAGCAGTACACCGACAGGGGGTTTGGTTGAGACCCAGTACTTC. Residues: CASSTPTGGLVETQYF.

CDR3 nucleotide sequence: TGTGCCAGCAGTTACGTTTCACGCAGGGGGCCGGGGACTGAAGCTTTCTTT. It codes for CASSYVSRRGPGTEAFF. J is TRBJ1-1 and V is TRBV6-7, with 8 bases fitting TRBD1. TRBV6-7 is designated an ORF whose function remains uncertain. The CDR3 spans 17 residues. V was pared by 2 bases and J by 5 bases, with 13 bases of the junction left unmatched.

J is TRBJ2-3 and V is TRBV27; possible D gene TRBD1, 6 bases. The V and J ends lost 7 bases and 2 bases respectively, with 13 bases between them. The CDR3 is 14 amino acids. Germline V CDR1 and CDR2: MNHEY, SMNVEV (reference sequence). The CDR3 DNA follows: TGTGCCAGCACGCGAGACAGGATCACAGATACGCAGTATTTT. Amino acids: CASTRDRITDTQYF.

V usage is TRBV28 and J usage is TRBJ2-5, with 8 bases identical to TRBD1. The DNA end is a closer match to TRBJ2-7, so the J assignment may be wrong. The CDR3 has 14 residues. Germline loops: CDR1 MDHEN, CDR2 SYDVKM. The CDR3 protein is CASSLAGGLNEQYF. The CDR3 nucleotides are TGTGCCAGCAGTTTAGCAGGGGGCTTAAACGAGCAGTACTTC.

This clone was observed a few times. This chain connects TRBV5-6 to TRBJ1-4; tentative D call: TRBD1 (5 bases). Germline V CDR1 and CDR2: SGHDT, YYEEEE. The CDR3 covers 12 residues. Trimming removed 0 bases at V and 10 bases at J, with 7 bases between. The CDR3 DNA reads TGTGCCAGCAGCTTGGGGAGGGGAAAACTGTTTTTT. Translating it yields CASSLGRGKLFF.

The CDR3 here is CASSLTQGSGNTIYF. The CDR3 region has the DNA TGTGCCAGCAGCTTAACACAGGGCTCTGGAAACACCATATATTTT. This chain joins TRBV7-8 and TRBJ1-3, with D possibly being TRBD1 (6 bases). This CDR3 has 15 residues. Trimming shortened V by 2 bases and J by 0 bases, and 8 bases separated the two germline ends. Germline assignment: CDR1 SGHVS and CDR2 FQNEAQ.

J is TRBJ1-6 and V is TRBV6-1; 7 nucleotides agree with TRBD1. Trimming removed 1 base from V and 9 bases from J; junction bases left unmatched: 12. There are 17 residues in the CDR3. Germline lookup yields CDR1 MNHNS and CDR2 SASEGT. CDR3 sequence (DNA): TGTGCCAGCAGTGAAGTGGGTATTTGGGACAGAGCTTCACCCCTCCACTTT. Translated: CASSEVGIWDRASPLHF.

V usage is TRBV18 and J usage is TRBJ1-2; the D gene is possibly TRBD1 (5 bases). CDR3 length: 16 amino acids. The V end lost 3 bases, the J end lost 4 bases, and 18 bases lay between the germline ends. Germline V lookup: CDR1 KGHSH, CDR2 LQKENI. In nucleotides, the CDR3 is TGTGCCAGCTCACCTCCCTCGGACACAGACTCCTATGGCTACACCTTC. It is translated as CASSPPSDTDSYGYTF. The full variable domain, with the rest looked up from reference TRBV18 and TRBJ1-2, is NAGVMQNPRHLVRRRGQEARLRCSPMKGHSHVYWYRQLPEEGLKFMVYLQKENIIDESGMPKERFSAEFPKEGPSILRIQQVVRGDSAAYFCASSPPSDTDSYGYTFGSGTRLTVV.

The chain couples TRBV4-1 to TRBJ2-1; D gene ambiguous. V was clipped by 1 base and J by 12 bases, with 25 bases between them. CDR3 length: 17 amino acids. CDR1 is MGHRA, CDR2 YSYEKL, per germline. The CDR3 DNA reads TGCGCCAGCAGCCAAGTTGGAGAGACCCCGTTTCGTGTCGTGCAGTTCTTC. Translated: CASSQVGETPFRVVQFF.

In this sample, this clone turned up once. A junction boundary mismatches the germline segment, possibly from a read error. V and J are TRBV9 and TRBJ1-3; TRBD1 is a possible D gene (5 bases). Germline CDR1 reads SGDLS; CDR2 reads YYNGEE. The CDR3 extends over 14 amino acids. The CDR3 reads CASSVGSTGNAIYF. The CDR3 bases are TGTGCCAGCAGCGTAGGAAGTACAGGAAACGCCATATATTTT.

The CDR3 region is CASRQTDYTEAFF. As DNA, the CDR3 is TGTGCCAGCAGGCAGACAGATTACACTGAAGCTTTCTTT. The chain links TRBV7-9 to TRBJ1-1, with D possibly matching TRBD1 (5 bases). V was trimmed by 6 bases and J by 3 bases, leaving 11 bases between them. The CDR3 covers 13 residues. Germline-derived CDR1 and CDR2 are SEHNR and FQNEAQ (reference sequence).

The chain has TRBV7-3 and TRBJ2-3; 9 positions agree with TRBD1. The CDR3 is 16 residues long. Trimming cost V 6 bases and J 1 base; bases outside gene matches: 8. CDR1 is SGHTA and CDR2 is FQGTGA in the germline V gene. The DNA of the CDR3 is TGTGCCAGCAGTTTTCCTCGGGACAGGGGCACAGATACGCAGTATTTT. Translating gives CASSFPRDRGTDTQYF.

Only a few counts were recorded for this clone. The chain has TRBV6-1 and TRBJ2-2; 7 bases align to TRBD1. Germline V gene lookup returns CDR1 MNHNS and CDR2 SASEGT. This CDR3 is built from 14 residues. V lost 2 bases and J lost 7; bases outside the gene matches: 4. The CDR3 region is CASSELQGIGELFF. In nucleotides, the CDR3 is TGTGCCAGCAGTGAACTACAGGGGATCGGGGAGCTGTTTTTT.

This chain connects TRBV11-1 to TRBJ2-1, with TRBD1 as a possible D gene (6 bases). The ends were cut back, 8 bases at V and 7 bases at J, with 27 bases in the middle. CDR1 and CDR2 (germline): SGHAT, FQDESV (reference sequence). The CDR3 length is 17 residues. CDR3 in amino acids: CASGLQTRTALGNEQFF. The CDR3 bases are TGTGCCAGCGGTCTACAAACCCGGACAGCTCTAGGTAATGAGCAGTTCTTC.

This clone was seen more than once but under ten times. This chain links TRBV11-3 with TRBJ2-7, with 9 bases aligning to TRBD1. V trimming: 5 bases; J trimming: 6 bases; junction bases outside the gene matches: 8. This CDR3 has 14 residues. Germline V gene sequence: CDR1 SGHNT, CDR2 YENEEA. CDR3 nucleotide sequence: TGTGCCAGCAGCGAGGGGGACAGGGTGGGCGAGCAGTACTTC. Its translation is CASSEGDRVGEQYF.

The chain links TRBV5-1 to TRBJ2-5; TRBD1 matches 7 bases. CDR3 length equals 16 residues. After removal of 4 bases from V and 1 base from J, the junction contained 10 bases not matched to a gene. In germline, CDR1 is SGHRS, CDR2 YFSETQ. The CDR3 spells CASSLRQGRSQETQYF. CDR3 nucleotide sequence: TGCGCCAGCAGCCTCCGACAGGGAAGGAGCCAAGAGACCCAGTACTTC.

V gene TRBV4-2 combines with J gene TRBJ2-7; D is perhaps TRBD1 (6 bases). This CDR3 is built from 14 residues. Germline V gives CDR1 LGHNA, CDR2 YNFKEQ. The germline V and J ends were trimmed by 1 base and 3 bases, with 10 bases remaining between them. The CDR3 bases are TGTGCCAGCAGCCAAGGGACAGCAGGCTACGAGCAGTACTTC. Encoded protein: CASSQGTAGYEQYF.

V gene TRBV27 combines with J gene TRBJ1-2, with no clear D. Germline values: CDR1 MNHEY, CDR2 SMNVEV (reference sequence). V lost 3 bases and J 1 base, leaving 12 bases between the germline ends. CDR3 length equals 15 residues. The CDR3 protein is CASSFWPGGNYGYTF. As DNA, the CDR3 is TGTGCCAGCAGTTTTTGGCCAGGTGGTAACTATGGCTACACCTTC.

V is TRBV6-1 and J is TRBJ2-7; D uncertain. This CDR3 comprises 11 residues. V lost 4 bases and J 1 base, leaving 2 bases between the germline ends. CDR1 and CDR2 from the germline V gene are MNHNS and SASEGT. The CDR3 loop is CASSVSYEQYF. CDR3 DNA sequence: TGTGCCAGCAGTGTATCCTACGAGCAGTACTTC.

The rearrangement joins TRBV10-3 to TRBJ2-1; 12 nucleotides agree with TRBD2. The ends lost 7 bases at V and 5 bases at J; junction bases unmatched: 6. CDR1 and CDR2 from the germline V gene are ENHRY and SYGVKD. This CDR3 region has 15 residues. The CDR3: CAIKTSGGLHNEQFF. The CDR3 nucleotides are TGTGCCATCAAAACTAGCGGGGGGCTTCACAATGAGCAGTTCTTC.

J is TRBJ2-3 and V is TRBV14; D remains ambiguous. The CDR3 extends over 15 amino acids. Germline V gene sequence: CDR1 SGHDN, CDR2 FVKESK. Trimming left V 1 base short and J 1 base short, with 9 bases between. The CDR3 region is CASSQGARRTDTQYF. The CDR3 DNA is TGTGCCAGCAGCCAAGGGGCCAGGCGCACAGATACGCAGTATTTT.